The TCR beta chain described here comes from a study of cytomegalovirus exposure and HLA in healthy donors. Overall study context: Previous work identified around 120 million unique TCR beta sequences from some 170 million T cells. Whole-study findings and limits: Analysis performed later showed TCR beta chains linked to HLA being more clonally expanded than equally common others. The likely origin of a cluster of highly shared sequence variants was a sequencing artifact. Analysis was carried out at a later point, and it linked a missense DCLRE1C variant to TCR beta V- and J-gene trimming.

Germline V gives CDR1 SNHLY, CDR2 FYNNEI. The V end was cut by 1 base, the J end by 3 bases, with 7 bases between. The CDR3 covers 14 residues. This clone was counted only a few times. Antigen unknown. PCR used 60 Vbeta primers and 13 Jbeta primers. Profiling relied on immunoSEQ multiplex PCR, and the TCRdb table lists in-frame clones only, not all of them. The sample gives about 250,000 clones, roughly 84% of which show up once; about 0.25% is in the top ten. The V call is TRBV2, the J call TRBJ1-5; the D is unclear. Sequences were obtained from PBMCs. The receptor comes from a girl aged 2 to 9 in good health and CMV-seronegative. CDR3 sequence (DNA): TGTGCCAGCAGTGAAGGACTGTTCAATCAGCCCCAGCATTTT. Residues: CASSEGLFNQPQHF.